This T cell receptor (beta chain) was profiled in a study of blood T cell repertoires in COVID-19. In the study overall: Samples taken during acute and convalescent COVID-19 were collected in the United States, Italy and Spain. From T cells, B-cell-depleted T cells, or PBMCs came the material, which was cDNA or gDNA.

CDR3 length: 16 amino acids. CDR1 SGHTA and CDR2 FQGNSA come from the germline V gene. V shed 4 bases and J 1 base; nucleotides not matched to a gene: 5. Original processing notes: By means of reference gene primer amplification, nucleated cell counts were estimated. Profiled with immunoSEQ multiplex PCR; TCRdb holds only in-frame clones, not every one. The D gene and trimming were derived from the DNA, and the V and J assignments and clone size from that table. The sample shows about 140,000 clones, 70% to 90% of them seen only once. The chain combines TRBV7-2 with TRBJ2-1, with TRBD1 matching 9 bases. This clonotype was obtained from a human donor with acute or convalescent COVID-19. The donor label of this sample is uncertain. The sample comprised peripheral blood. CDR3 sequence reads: CASSYTGQGSYNEQFF. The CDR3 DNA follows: TGTGCCAGCAGCTACACGGGACAGGGTTCCTACAATGAGCAGTTCTTC.